Presented here are 13 T cell receptor beta chains from one specimen sequenced in a study of CD8 T cells in Susac syndrome. Random hexamers served to reverse transcribe roughly 0.5 to 1 ug RNA. TCRdb re-derived calls from the immunoSEQ multiplex PCR reads in MiXCR, one entry per CDR3 protein. The sample has 200,000 to 250,000 distinct CDR3 sequences; 85% to 95% are singletons. Material for sequencing was CD4+ T cells from PBMCs. The origin of the receptors is a human donor with Susac syndrome.

This chain connects TRBV30 to TRBJ2-2; D not resolved. Trimming left V 2 bases short and J 6 bases short, with 7 bases between. There are 12 residues in the CDR3. Germline V lookup: CDR1 GTSNPN, CDR2 SVGIG (reference sequence). Here the CDR3 DNA reads TGTGCCTGGAGTCGGGTCTCCGGGGAGCTGTTTTTT. Translation: CAWSRVSGELFF.

The CDR3 sequence: CASRPTSTDTQYF. The CDR3 DNA reads TGTGCCAGTCGACCGACGAGCACAGATACGCAGTATTTT. This sequence joins TRBV12-3 or TRBV12-4 and TRBJ2-3; D is uncertain. Trimming cost V 9 bases and J 0 bases, with 10 bases left between them. The CDR3 loop spans 13 amino acids.

A single count supports this clonotype. This chain links TRBV25-1 with TRBJ2-5; D remains ambiguous. V was shortened by 1 base and J by 2 bases, with 11 bases between the two germline ends. The germline V gene has CDR1 MGHDK and CDR2 SYGVNS. This CDR3 is built from 15 residues. DNA of the CDR3: TGTGCCAGCAGTGAATGGAAGGGTGGACAAGAGACCCAGTACTTC. As protein: CASSEWKGGQETQYF. Filled out from reference TRBV25-1 and TRBJ2-5, the complete variable domain reads EADIYQTPRYLVIGTGKKITLECSQTMGHDKMYWYQQDPGMELHLIHYSYGVNSTEKGDLSSESTVSRIRTEHFPLTLESARPSHTSQYLCASSEWKGGQETQYFGPGTRLLVL.

This chain connects TRBV9 to TRBJ1-1; a weak D match, TRBD1 (6 bases). The CDR3 loop spans 14 amino acids. The ends were cut back, 2 bases at V and 5 bases at J, with 13 bases in the middle. The germline gives CDR1 SGDLS, CDR2 YYNGEE. The CDR3 sequence is CASSVQGKGTEAFF. The CDR3 nucleotides are TGTGCCAGCAGCGTCCAGGGGAAGGGGACTGAAGCTTTCTTT.

This sequence joins TRBV30 and TRBJ1-5, with D possibly TRBD1 on 6 matching bases. The V gene lost 3 bases and the J gene lost 1 base, with 13 bases spanning the gap. Germline loops: CDR1 GTSNPN, CDR2 SVGIG (reference sequence). This CDR3 has 15 residues. CDR3: CAWSLRGSSNQPQHF. CDR3 sequence (DNA): TGTGCCTGGAGCCTCAGGGGTAGCAGCAATCAGCCCCAGCATTTT.

The chain combines TRBV12-3 or TRBV12-4 with TRBJ2-7; 7 bases line up with TRBD1. The CDR3 consists of 15 residues. The trim removed 6 bases at V and 2 bases at J, leaving 10 bases unmatched. The DNA of the CDR3 is TGTGCCAGCAGCGCCAACAGGGGAGTCACCTACGAGCAGTACTTC. This sequence encodes CASSANRGVTYEQYF.

This rearrangement joins TRBV15 to TRBJ2-5; D is possibly TRBD1 (5 bases). Germline V gives CDR1 LNHNV, CDR2 YYDKDF (reference sequence). The CDR3 is made up of 15 amino acids. Trimming pared 0 bases from V and 2 bases from J, leaving 10 bases between. CDR3 amino acids: CATSRDGPGQETQYF. As DNA, the CDR3 is TGTGCCACCAGCAGAGATGGGCCAGGGCAAGAGACCCAGTACTTC.

The rearrangement joins TRBV28 to TRBJ1-1, with D possibly matching TRBD1 (6 bases). The V end was cut by 3 bases, the J end by 2 bases, with 13 bases between. The germline gives CDR1 MDHEN, CDR2 SYDVKM. The CDR3 loop spans 15 amino acids. CDR3 sequence reads: CASSFPGRGNTEAFF. For the CDR3, the DNA is TGTGCCAGCAGTTTCCCTGGCAGGGGCAACACTGAAGCTTTCTTT.

The rearrangement joins TRBV5-5 to TRBJ1-2; tentatively, D is TRBD1 (5 bases). Germline values: CDR1 SGHKS, CDR2 YYEKEE (reference sequence). V lost 3 bases, J lost 5 bases, and 14 bases lay in between. This CDR3 region has 14 residues. In DNA form, the CDR3 reads TGTGCCAGCAGCTCATCCCGGGGCCGGTATGGCTACACCTTC. Translation: CASSSSRGRYGYTF. Drawing the rest from reference TRBV5-5 and TRBJ1-2, the complete variable domain is DAGVTQSPTHLIKTRGQQVTLRCSPISGHKSVSWYQQVLGQGPQFIFQYYEKEERGRGNFPDRFSARQFPNYSSELNVNALLLGDSALYLCASSSSRGRYGYTFGSGTRLTVV.

This clonotype was found a few times. The chain joins TRBV4-3 to TRBJ1-5, with 8 bases identical to TRBD1. CDR1 and CDR2 (germline): LGHNA, YSLEER. This CDR3 is built from 14 residues. J was trimmed by 5 bases and V by 0 bases; bases with no gene match: 0. The CDR3 sequence: CASSQETGDQPQHF. The CDR3 DNA follows: TGCGCCAGCAGCCAAGAGACAGGGGATCAGCCCCAGCATTTT.

The rearrangement links TRBV30 to TRBJ1-1; 7 positions match TRBD1. The CDR3 consists of 15 residues. Germline V gene data show CDR1 as GTSNPN and CDR2 as SVGIG (reference sequence). Trimming removed 0 bases from V and 1 base from J; junction bases left unmatched: 5. The CDR3 sequence is CAWSVNAGGNTEAFF. CDR3 sequence (DNA): TGTGCCTGGAGTGTAAACGCAGGGGGGAACACTGAAGCTTTCTTT.

The chain recombines TRBV11-3 with TRBJ2-3; the D gene could be TRBD1 or TRBD2 (5 bases each). Per germline, CDR1 SGHNT and CDR2 YENEEA. CDR3 length equals 13 residues. The V end lost 6 bases, the J end lost 6 bases, and 13 bases lay between the germline ends. The CDR3 bases are TGTGCCAGCAGGCCTTCAGGGAGCGATACGCAGTATTTT. Amino acids: CASRPSGSDTQYF.

J is TRBJ1-1 and V is TRBV30, with 8 positions matching TRBD1. This CDR3 spans 14 amino acids. The germline gives CDR1 GTSNPN, CDR2 SVGIG (reference sequence). The junction had 7 bases not matched to a gene; V was cut back by 5 bases and J by 2 bases. The CDR3 nucleotides read TGTGCCTGGGACATCGGACAGGGCAACACTGAAGCTTTCTTT. This codes for CAWDIGQGNTEAFF.